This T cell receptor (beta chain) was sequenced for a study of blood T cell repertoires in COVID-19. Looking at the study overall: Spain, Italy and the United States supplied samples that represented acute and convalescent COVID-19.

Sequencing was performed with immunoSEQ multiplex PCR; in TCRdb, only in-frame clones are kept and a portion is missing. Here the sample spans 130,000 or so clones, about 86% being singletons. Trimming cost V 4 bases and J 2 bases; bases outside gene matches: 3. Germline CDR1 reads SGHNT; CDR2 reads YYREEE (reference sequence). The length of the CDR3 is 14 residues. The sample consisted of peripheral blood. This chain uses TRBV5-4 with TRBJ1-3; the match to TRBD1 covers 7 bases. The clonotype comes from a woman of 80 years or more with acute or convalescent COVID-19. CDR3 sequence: CASSPGQAGNTIYF. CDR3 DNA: TGTGCCAGCAGCCCTGGACAGGCTGGAAACACCATATATTTT.